The next 2 T cell receptor beta chains were all read from a single sample in a study of early T cells in non-severe SARS-CoV-2 infection. TCRdb called the 5' RACE reads again in MiXCR, with one record for every CDR3 protein. The sample has about 36,000 distinct CDR3 sequences, 6% to 8.5% seen once. The source was whole blood, collected at baseline. Source of these receptors: an adult who was a healthcare worker with PCR-confirmed SARS-CoV-2 infection or an uninfected control (not recorded which).

This clonotype has at least ten counts. The CDR3 sequence is CSANGGVETQYF. The CDR3 DNA sequence: TGCAGTGCTAACGGGGGCGTAGAGACCCAGTACTTC. This chain links TRBV20-1 with TRBJ2-5; D may match TRBD1 or TRBD2 (6 bases each). V lost 4 bases and J lost 4, with 10 bases in between. This CDR3 is built from 12 residues. Germline CDR1 DFQATT, CDR2 SNEGSKA (reference sequence).

This rearrangement joins TRBV28 to TRBJ2-1; 8 bases line up with TRBD2. Germline CDR1 MDHEN, CDR2 SYDVKM. CDR3 length: 18 residues. Trimming took 6 bases from V and 0 from J; bases not matched to a gene: 13. The CDR3: CASREASGLRSSYNEQFF. CDR3 in DNA: TGTGCCAGCAGAGAGGCTAGCGGGTTGAGGAGCTCCTACAATGAGCAGTTCTTC.